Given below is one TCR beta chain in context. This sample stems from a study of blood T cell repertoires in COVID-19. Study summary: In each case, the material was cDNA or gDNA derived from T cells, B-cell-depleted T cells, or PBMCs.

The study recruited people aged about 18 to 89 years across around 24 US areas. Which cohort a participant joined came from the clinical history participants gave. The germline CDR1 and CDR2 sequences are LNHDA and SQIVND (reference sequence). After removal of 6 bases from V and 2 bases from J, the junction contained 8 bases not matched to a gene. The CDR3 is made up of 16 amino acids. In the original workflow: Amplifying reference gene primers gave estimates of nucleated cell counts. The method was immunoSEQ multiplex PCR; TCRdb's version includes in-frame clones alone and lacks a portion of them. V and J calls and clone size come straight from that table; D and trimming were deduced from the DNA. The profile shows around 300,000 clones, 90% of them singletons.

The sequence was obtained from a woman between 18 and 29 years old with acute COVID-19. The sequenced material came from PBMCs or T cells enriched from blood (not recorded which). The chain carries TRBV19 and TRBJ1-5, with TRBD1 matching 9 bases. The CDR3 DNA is TGTGCCAGTAGGGGACAGGGAGCGGGGGGCAATCAGCCCCAGCATTTT. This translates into CASRGQGAGGNQPQHF.